This is a list of T cell receptor beta chains from one sample in a study of CD8 T cells in Susac syndrome. TCRdb re-called the immunoSEQ multiplex PCR reads with MiXCR, one entry per CDR3 protein. The profile covers about 240,000 distinct CDR3 sequences, with about 96% appearing a single time and around 0.093% taken by the ten largest. Sequenced material: CD4+ T cells from PBMCs. The source is a human donor with Susac syndrome. Both conserved end residues are trimmed from each CDR3. Fields, in order: clone size, J gene, V gene, CDR3 protein. Size is stated for part of the rows, as once, few or many counts, or as a class when the clone is expanded.

.	TRBJ2-5	TRBV29-1	SGEGLAGGWGQETQY
.	TRBJ2-7	TRBV9	ASSALDRGMEQY
.	TRBJ2-5	TRBV24-1	ATSPQGRETQY
.	TRBJ2-5	TRBV5-1	ASSLVGGVNPQETQY
.	TRBJ2-3	TRBV7-9	ASSLSQGLAGDTQY
.	TRBJ2-7	TRBV28	ASSSPGTQGWSEQY
once	TRBJ2-7	TRBV3-1	ASSRTGLALDSYEQY
.	TRBJ2-2	TRBV9	ASSAYQGGTGELF
once	TRBJ2-4	TRBV7-2	ASSLWKVDIQY
.	TRBJ1-2	TRBV11-1	ASSSARGARGYT
.	TRBJ2-3	TRBV29-1	SAGEGLSDAQY
.	TRBJ1-1	TRBV6-1	ASSEGTVITLRAF
.	TRBJ2-1	TRBV7-9	ASSSVGVSYNEQF
.	TRBJ2-2	TRBV30	AWSAGTSGELF
.	TRBJ1-2	TRBV5-1	ASSLWTDYNGGYT
.	TRBJ2-1	TRBV28	ASSLSSGPAYNEQF
.	TRBJ2-6	TRBV27	ASSLWRQGPGANVLT
.	TRBJ1-5	TRBV20-1	SVVGGDQPQH
few	TRBJ2-6	TRBV5-6	ASSPPGSGANVLT
.	TRBJ2-1	TRBV2	ASSSKGGYNEQF
.	TRBJ1-1	TRBV7-8	ASSLTTAMNTEAF
.	TRBJ1-1	TRBV6-6	ATDRGLNTEAF
.	TRBJ2-7	TRBV7-9	ASSLILLAGGPPRMEQY
.	TRBJ1-5	TRBV24-1	AIGDRSRINQPQH
few	TRBJ1-1	TRBV7-9	ASSLGSTEAF
.	TRBJ2-1	TRBV29-1	SHRTSGTGEQF
.	TRBJ2-7	TRBV4-1	ASSQKWEITFEQY
.	TRBJ2-7	TRBV20-1	SAEGGQGAGEQY